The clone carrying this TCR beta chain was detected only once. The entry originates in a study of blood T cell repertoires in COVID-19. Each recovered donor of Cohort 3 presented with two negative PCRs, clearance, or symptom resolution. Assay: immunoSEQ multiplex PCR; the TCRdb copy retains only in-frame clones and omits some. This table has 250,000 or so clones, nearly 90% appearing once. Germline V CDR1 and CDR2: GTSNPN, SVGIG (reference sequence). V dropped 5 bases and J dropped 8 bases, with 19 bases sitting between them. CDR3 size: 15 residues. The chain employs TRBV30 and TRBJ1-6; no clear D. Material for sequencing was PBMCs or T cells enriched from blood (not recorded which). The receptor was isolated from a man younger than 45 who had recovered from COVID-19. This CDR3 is CAWGVLGLTYSPLHF. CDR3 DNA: TGTGCCTGGGGCGTTTTGGGCCTGACCTATTCACCCCTCCACTTT.